This T cell receptor (beta chain) was found in a study of shared clonotypes between healthy human individuals. CDR1 is SEHNR, CDR2 FQNEAQ, per germline (reference sequence). This CDR3 comprises 15 residues. Trimming stripped 5 bases from V and 2 bases from J, with 15 bases between. Deep-level running was used for the assay. Profiling relied on immunoSEQ multiplex PCR, and the TCRdb table lists in-frame clones only, not all of them. The sample consists of about 680,000 clones, around 92% of them appearing once. Remarks on this clone: Its antigen remains unidentified.

Naive CD8 cells were CD45RO-negative, positively selected for CCR7, excluding terminally differentiated effector memory CD45RA+ cells. Study-level findings and limits: Memory subsets generally showed smaller estimated richness than naive subsets did. There were few donors, and this limited the genetic and exposure-history diversity represented.

Sequencing used naive CD8+ T cells sorted from blood. The chain employs TRBV7-9 and TRBJ2-5; D unresolved. This TCR came from a man younger than 40 in good health. CDR3: CASSGDQGVQETQYF. The CDR3 region has the DNA TGTGCCAGCAGCGGGGATCAAGGTGTGCAAGAGACCCAGTACTTC.